These T cell receptor beta chains were read from a single sample in a study of cytomegalovirus exposure and HLA in healthy donors. Only in-frame clones appear in the TCRdb table, and some are missing; sequencing was by immunoSEQ multiplex PCR. The table has roughly 150,000 clones, 84% seen once. Sequencing was carried out using PBMCs. These receptors all come from a man younger than 45 in good health and CMV-seronegative. The CDR3 runs from the conserved cysteine through the conserved F or W. A D gene is named only where the DNA matches it firmly. Clone size is stated in some rows and not others, as once, few, many or a class when expanded.

NA,TRBJ1-1,TRBV29-1,NA,CSVGGRRGGAFF,TGCAGCGTTGGAGGGAGAAGGGGGGGAGCTTTCTTT
NA,TRBJ1-1,TRBV7-8,TRBD1,CASSPWTGRDTEAFF,TGTGCCAGCAGCCCCTGGACAGGGCGAGACACTGAAGCTTTCTTT
few,TRBJ2-3,TRBV4-1,TRBD2,CASSQDSRGTDTQYF,TGCGCCAGCAGCCAAGACTCGCGGGGGACAGATACGCAGTATTTT
NA,TRBJ2-7,TRBV11-2,TRBD2,CASSLAGGSYEQYF,TGTGCCAGCAGCTTAGCGGGAGGCTCCTACGAGCAGTACTTC
NA,TRBJ2-7,TRBV5-6,TRBD2,CASSRGLATVKDYEQYF,TGTGCCAGCAGCCGAGGACTAGCGACGGTCAAGGACTACGAGCAGTACTTC
NA,TRBJ1-1,TRBV28,TRBD1,CASDRDRGTEAFF,TGTGCCAGTGACCGGGACAGGGGTACTGAAGCTTTCTTT
NA,TRBJ2-5,TRBV27,TRBD2,CASSPGLAGMQETQYF,TGTGCCAGCAGTCCGGGACTAGCGGGGATGCAAGAGACCCAGTACTTC
NA,TRBJ2-1,TRBV5-1,TRBD2,CASRGTSVLNEQFF,TGCGCCAGCAGAGGGACTAGCGTTTTAAATGAGCAGTTCTTC
once,TRBJ2-7,TRBV4-1,TRBD2,CASSQAGGRYEQYF,TGCGCCAGCAGCCAAGCGGGAGGGAGGTACGAGCAGTACTTC
NA,TRBJ2-1,TRBV6-6,TRBD2,CASSSGSSRNEQFF,TGTGCCAGCAGCAGCGGGAGTTCCCGTAATGAGCAGTTCTTC
NA,TRBJ2-7,TRBV7-9,NA,CAEEGASYEQYF,TGTGCGGAGGAGGGGGCTTCCTACGAGCAGTACTTC
NA,TRBJ1-5,TRBV12-5,TRBD1,CASGSIPGTAHQPQHF,TGTGCTAGTGGTTCCATCCCCGGGACAGCGCATCAGCCCCAGCATTTT
NA,TRBJ1-6,TRBV7-9,TRBD1,CASSSSLYRGPNSPLHF,TGTGCCAGCAGCTCGTCCCTTTACAGGGGGCCGAATTCACCCCTCCACTTT
NA,TRBJ1-2,TRBV15,NA,CATSRENRDYGYTF,TGTGCCACCAGCAGAGAGAACAGGGACTATGGCTACACCTTC
NA,TRBJ1-3,TRBV28,NA,CASNPAGYGNTIYF,TGTGCCAGCAACCCCGCGGGGTACGGAAACACCATATATTTT
NA,TRBJ2-3,TRBV4-1,NA,CASSLRQGLTDTQYF,TGCGCCAGCAGCCTGAGACAGGGACTCACAGATACGCAGTATTTT
NA,TRBJ2-7,TRBV11-2,TRBD1,CASSLVARQGASYEQYF,TGTGCCAGCAGCTTAGTCGCTCGACAGGGGGCATCCTACGAGCAGTACTTC
once,TRBJ1-3,TRBV7-6,NA,CASSLDTGNTIYF,TGTGCCAGCAGCTTAGATACTGGAAACACCATATATTTT
NA,TRBJ2-3,TRBV5-1,TRBD2,CASSLMSSGSTDTQYF,TGCGCCAGCAGCTTGATGTCTAGCGGGAGCACAGATACGCAGTATTTT
NA,TRBJ2-1,TRBV29-1,TRBD1,CSVVTGGDLFF,TGCAGCGTTGTCACAGGGGGCGACCTGTTCTTC
NA,TRBJ2-3,TRBV18,NA,CASSSKDRARTDTQYF,TGTGCCAGCTCATCGAAGGACAGAGCGAGGACAGATACGCAGTATTTT
NA,TRBJ2-3,TRBV5-1,TRBD2,CASSRWTSGTTDTQYF,TGCGCCAGCAGCCGGTGGACTAGCGGGACCACAGATACGCAGTATTTT